This T cell receptor (beta chain) is drawn from a study of response to subunit inactivated influenza vaccine. TCRdb redid the calling of the RT-PCR reads with MiXCR, one entry per CDR3 protein. This repertoire shows hundreds of thousands of distinct CDR3 sequences, around 13% found once; its top ten account for around 7.6%. The germline CDR1 and CDR2 sequences are SNHLY and FYNNEI. CDR3 size: 14 residues. V lost 2 bases to trimming and J lost 1 base, with 8 bases between them. This rearrangement joins TRBV2 to TRBJ1-1; no firm D call. Sequencing was performed on PBMCs from blood, taken less than 15 days before vaccination. This sequence was found in a man aged 45 to 65 who received an inactivated influenza vaccine. The CDR3 DNA reads as TGTGCCAGCAGTGAATTACAAGCGAACACTGAAGCTTTCTTT. This sequence encodes CASSELQANTEAFF.